Reported below is one T cell receptor (beta chain). Its antigen remains unknown. Clones were sequenced by immunoSEQ multiplex PCR, and TCRdb holds only the in-frame ones, with some missing. The table lists about 60,000 clones, approximately 86% of them singletons. The CDR3 sequence is 13 residues long. Germline assignment: CDR1 MNHNY and CDR2 SVGAGI (reference sequence). V was shortened by 6 bases and J by 6 bases, with 12 bases between the two germline ends. These data come from a study of OX40 agonist ivuxolimab in advanced cancers. Study-wide background: Each patient was given ivuxolimab into a vein every 2 weeks, at 0.01 to 10 mg/kg. Study-wide findings and caveats: CD4+ and CD8+ T cells in blood underwent clonal expansion by week 6 at 0.1 to 3.0 mg/kg. In general, CD8+ T cells held more expanded clones than CD4+ did, on average.

Cycle 7 day 1, cycle 4 day 1, and baseline were the timepoints at which blood was sampled. Here the sequenced sample was CD4+ or CD8+ T cells sorted from blood, taken in a trial of the OX40 agonist ivuxolimab. This TCR derives from an adult with an advanced solid tumor such as melanoma, head and neck, liver or kidney cancer. The chain has TRBV6-6 and TRBJ2-1; D unclear. The CDR3 loop is CASRNGPFNEQFF. The CDR3 bases are TGTGCCAGCAGGAATGGACCTTTCAATGAGCAGTTCTTC.